This TCR beta chain originates from a study of blood T cell repertoires in COVID-19. Donors in Cohort 3 who had recovered were those with two negative PCRs, healthcare professional clearance, or resolution of their symptoms. The trim removed 2 bases at V and 4 bases at J, leaving 13 bases unmatched. CDR1 and CDR2 (germline): SSHAT, FNYEAQ (reference sequence). CDR3 size: 19 residues. Measured with immunoSEQ multiplex PCR; TCRdb has only the in-frame clones, and not every one. The profile shows 310,000 or so clones, roughly 87% of them singletons. Sequences were obtained from PBMCs or T cells enriched from blood (not recorded which). The source is a woman between 18 and 30 years old who had recovered from COVID-19. This chain connects TRBV7-7 to TRBJ2-3, with 12 bases lining up with TRBD2. For the CDR3, the DNA is TGTGCCAGCAGCTTAAGAGAATTGTCGGCTAGCGGGGGGGCAGATACGCAGTATTTT. It is translated as CASSLRELSASGGADTQYF.